This TCR beta chain was recorded in a study of radiotherapy plus CTLA-4 blockade in lung cancer. Whole-study context: Objective responses were seen in about a sixth of patients, disease control in around 31%.

This clone appeared a single time. Produced via immunoSEQ multiplex PCR; TCRdb's table is partial and in-frame only. This table has tens of thousands of clones, 84% appearing once. The germline V gene encodes CDR1 MNHNY and CDR2 SVGAGI (reference sequence). Trimming removed 7 bases from V and 1 base from J, with 7 bases in between. CDR3 length: 12 residues. This sequence originates from a human donor with non-small cell lung cancer whose response to radiotherapy plus ipilimumab could not be evaluated. V is TRBV6-6 and J is TRBJ1-1, with D unresolved. This specimen consisted of peripheral blood, obtained from a patient treated with radiotherapy plus ipilimumab. The CDR3 DNA reads TGTGCCAGCAAACGGGAGAACACTGAAGCTTTCTTT. It translates to CASKRENTEAFF.